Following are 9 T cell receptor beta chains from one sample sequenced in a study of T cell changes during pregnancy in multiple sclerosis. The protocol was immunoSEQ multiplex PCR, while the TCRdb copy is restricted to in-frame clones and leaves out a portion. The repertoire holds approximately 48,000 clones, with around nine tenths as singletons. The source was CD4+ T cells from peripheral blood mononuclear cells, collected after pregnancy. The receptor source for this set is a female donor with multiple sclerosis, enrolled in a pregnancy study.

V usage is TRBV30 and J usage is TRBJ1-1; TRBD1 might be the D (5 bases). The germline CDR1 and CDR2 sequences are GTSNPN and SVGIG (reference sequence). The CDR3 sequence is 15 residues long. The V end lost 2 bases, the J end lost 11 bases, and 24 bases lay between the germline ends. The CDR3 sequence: CAWSPTHRQPAGAFF. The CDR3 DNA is TGTGCCTGGAGTCCGACCCACAGACAGCCGGCTGGGGCTTTCTTT. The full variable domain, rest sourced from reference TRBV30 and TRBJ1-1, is SQTIHQWPATLVQPVGSPLSLECTVEGTSNPNLYWYRQAAGRGLQLLFYSVGIGQISSEVPQNLSASRPQDRQFILSSKKLLLSDSGFYLCAWSPTHRQPAGAFFGQGTRLTVV.

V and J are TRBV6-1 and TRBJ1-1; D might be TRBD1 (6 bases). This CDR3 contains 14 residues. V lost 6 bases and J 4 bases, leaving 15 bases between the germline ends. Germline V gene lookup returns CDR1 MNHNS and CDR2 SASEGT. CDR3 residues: CASSHRASSTEAFF. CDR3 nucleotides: TGTGCCAGCAGCCACAGGGCAAGCAGCACTGAAGCTTTCTTT.

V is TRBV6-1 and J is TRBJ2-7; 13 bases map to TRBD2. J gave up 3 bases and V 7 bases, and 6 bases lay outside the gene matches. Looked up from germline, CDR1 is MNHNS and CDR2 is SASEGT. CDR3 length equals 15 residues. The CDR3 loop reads CASNPGLAGLYEQYF. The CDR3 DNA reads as TGTGCCAGCAACCCGGGACTAGCGGGACTCTACGAGCAGTACTTC.

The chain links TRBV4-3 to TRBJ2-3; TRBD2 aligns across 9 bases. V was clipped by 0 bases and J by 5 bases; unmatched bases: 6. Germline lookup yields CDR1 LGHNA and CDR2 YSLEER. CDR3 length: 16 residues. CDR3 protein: CASSQELAGDVDTQYF. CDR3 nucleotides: TGCGCCAGCAGCCAAGAATTAGCGGGAGATGTAGATACGCAGTATTTT.

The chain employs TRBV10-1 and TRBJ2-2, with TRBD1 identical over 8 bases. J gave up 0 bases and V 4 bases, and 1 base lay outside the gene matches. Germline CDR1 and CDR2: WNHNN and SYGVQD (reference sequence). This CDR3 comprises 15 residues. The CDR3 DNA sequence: TGCGCCAGCAGTGGGACAGGGACGAACACCGGGGAGCTGTTTTTT. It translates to CASSGTGTNTGELFF.

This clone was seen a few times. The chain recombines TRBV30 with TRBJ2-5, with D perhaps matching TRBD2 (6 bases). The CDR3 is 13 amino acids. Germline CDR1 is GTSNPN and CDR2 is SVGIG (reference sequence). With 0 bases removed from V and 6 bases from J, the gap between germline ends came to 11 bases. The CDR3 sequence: CAWSVRGKKTQYF. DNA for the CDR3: TGTGCCTGGAGTGTACGGGGGAAGAAGACCCAGTACTTC.

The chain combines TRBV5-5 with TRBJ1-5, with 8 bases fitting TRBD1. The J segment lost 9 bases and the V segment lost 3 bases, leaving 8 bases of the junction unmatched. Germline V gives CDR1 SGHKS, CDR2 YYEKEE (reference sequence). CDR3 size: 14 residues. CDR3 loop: CASSSGTGFGPQHF. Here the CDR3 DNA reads TGTGCCAGCAGCTCTGGGACAGGTTTTGGGCCCCAGCATTTT.

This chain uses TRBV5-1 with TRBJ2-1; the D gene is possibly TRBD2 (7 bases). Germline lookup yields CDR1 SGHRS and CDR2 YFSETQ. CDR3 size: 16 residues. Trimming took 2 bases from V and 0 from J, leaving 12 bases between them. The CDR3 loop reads CASSFRGGSSYNEQFF. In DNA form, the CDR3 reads TGCGCCAGCAGCTTCAGGGGCGGGAGCTCCTACAATGAGCAGTTCTTC.

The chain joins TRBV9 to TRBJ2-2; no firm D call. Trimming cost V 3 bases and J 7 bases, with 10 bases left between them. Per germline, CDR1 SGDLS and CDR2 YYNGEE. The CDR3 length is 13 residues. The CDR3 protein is CASSARLIGELFF. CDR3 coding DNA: TGTGCCAGCAGCGCTCGGTTAATCGGGGAGCTGTTTTTT.